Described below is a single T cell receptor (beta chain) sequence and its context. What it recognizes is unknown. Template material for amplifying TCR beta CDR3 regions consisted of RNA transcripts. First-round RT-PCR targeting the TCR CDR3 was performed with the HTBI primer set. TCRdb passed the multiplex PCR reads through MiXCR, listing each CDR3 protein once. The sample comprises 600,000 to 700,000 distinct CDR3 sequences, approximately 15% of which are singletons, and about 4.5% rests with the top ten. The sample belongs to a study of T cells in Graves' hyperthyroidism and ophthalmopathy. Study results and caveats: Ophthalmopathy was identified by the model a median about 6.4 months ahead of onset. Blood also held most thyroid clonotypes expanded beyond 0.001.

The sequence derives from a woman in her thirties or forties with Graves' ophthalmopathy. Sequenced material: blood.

CDR3 nucleotide sequence: TGTGCCAGCAGTTTACCCAGGGGCGGGACCGGGGAGCTGTTTTTT. Translation: CASSLPRGGTGELFF. The chain joins TRBV27 to TRBJ2-2, with a weak D call TRBD1 (6 bases). This CDR3 region has 15 residues. V dropped 2 bases and J dropped 5 bases, with 12 bases sitting between them. The germline CDR1 and CDR2 sequences are MNHEY and SMNVEV (reference sequence).